Following are 5 T cell receptor beta chains from one sample sequenced in a study of OX40 agonist ivuxolimab in advanced cancers. The protocol was immunoSEQ multiplex PCR, while the TCRdb copy is restricted to in-frame clones and leaves out a portion. The table lists tens of thousands of clones, about 91% of them singletons. The input for sequencing was CD4+ or CD8+ T cells sorted from blood, taken in a trial of the OX40 agonist ivuxolimab. The receptors come from an adult with an advanced solid tumor such as melanoma, head and neck, liver or kidney cancer.

The J gene is TRBJ1-5, the V gene TRBV7-2; 10 nucleotides line up with TRBD1. The CDR3 contains 14 residues. V lost 5 bases, J lost 7 bases, and 5 bases stayed unmatched. Germline values: CDR1 SGHTA, CDR2 FQGNSA. The CDR3 nucleotides are TGTGCCAGCAGCCCTGGACAGGGGGAACAGCCCCAGCATTTT. It encodes CASSPGQGEQPQHF.

This clone has more than one count but fewer than ten. V and J are TRBV21-1 and TRBJ1-5. TRBV21-1 is given as a pseudogene. CDR3 length equals 15 residues. CDR3 loop: CASSKGALEDQPQHF. The CDR3 nucleotides read TGTGCCAGCAGCAAAGGGGCTCTGGAGGACCAGCCCCAGCATTTT.

Of note for this clone: Compared with germline, one end of the junction differs, possibly owing to a read error. V is TRBV7-7 and J is TRBJ2-7; 11 bases align to TRBD1. The germline gives CDR1 SSHAT, CDR2 FNYEAQ (reference sequence). The CDR3 totals 14 residues. The CDR3 nucleotides are TGTGCTAGCAGCAAGGGACAGGGGGCCTACGAGCAGTACTTC. It encodes CASSKGQGAYEQYF. The whole variable domain, remainder taken from reference TRBV7-7 and TRBJ2-7, is GAGVSQSPRYKVTKRGQDVTLRCDPISSHATLYWYQQALGQGPEFLTYFNYEAQPDKSGLPSDRFSAERPEGSISTLTIQRTEQRDSAMYRCASSKGQGAYEQYFGPGTRLTVT.

The rearrangement links TRBV29-1 to TRBJ2-7, with D maybe TRBD1 (7 bases). Germline CDR1 reads SQVTM; CDR2 reads ANQGSEA. This CDR3 is built from 15 residues. V shed 4 bases and J shed 5 bases, with 21 bases lying between them. The CDR3 DNA is TGCAGCGTTGTCGACACGACCGACAGGGAGGACGAGCAGTACTTC. It yields the protein CSVVDTTDREDEQYF.

J is TRBJ2-1 and V is TRBV19; D is perhaps TRBD1 or TRBD2 (5 bases each). Trimming took 6 bases from V and 2 from J, leaving 14 bases between them. Germline values: CDR1 LNHDA, CDR2 SQIVND (reference sequence). The CDR3 has 15 residues. CDR3 DNA: TGTGCCAGTAGCCCCCCGGGACGGACCTACAATGAGCAGTTCTTC. Translation: CASSPPGRTYNEQFF.